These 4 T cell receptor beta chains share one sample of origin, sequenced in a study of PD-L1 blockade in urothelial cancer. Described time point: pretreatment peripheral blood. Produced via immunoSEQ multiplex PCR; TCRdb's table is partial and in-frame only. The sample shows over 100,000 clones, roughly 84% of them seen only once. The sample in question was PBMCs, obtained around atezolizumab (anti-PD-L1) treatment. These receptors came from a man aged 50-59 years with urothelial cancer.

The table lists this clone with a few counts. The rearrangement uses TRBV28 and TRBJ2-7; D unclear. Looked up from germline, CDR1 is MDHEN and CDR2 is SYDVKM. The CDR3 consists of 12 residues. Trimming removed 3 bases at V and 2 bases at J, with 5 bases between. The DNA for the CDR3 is TGTGCCAGCAGTTTCTATACCTACGAGCAGTACTTC. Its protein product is CASSFYTYEQYF.

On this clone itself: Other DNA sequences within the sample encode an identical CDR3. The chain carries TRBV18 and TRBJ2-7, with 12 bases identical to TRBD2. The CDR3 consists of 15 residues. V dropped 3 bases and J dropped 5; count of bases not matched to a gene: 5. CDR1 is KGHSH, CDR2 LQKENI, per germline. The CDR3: CASSPLLAGGHEQYF. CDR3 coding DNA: TGTGCCAGCTCACCCTTACTAGCGGGAGGCCACGAGCAGTACTTC.

This CDR3 is CASSQSTNRGGTF. The CDR3 DNA is TGTGCCAGCAGCCAAAGCACTAACAGGGGCGGCACCTTC. The V gene is TRBV7-2, the J gene TRBJ1-2; 7 bases agree with TRBD1. The CDR3 is 13 amino acids. J gave up 13 bases and V 5 bases, and 13 bases lay outside the gene matches. CDR1 SGHTA and CDR2 FQGNSA come from the germline V gene.

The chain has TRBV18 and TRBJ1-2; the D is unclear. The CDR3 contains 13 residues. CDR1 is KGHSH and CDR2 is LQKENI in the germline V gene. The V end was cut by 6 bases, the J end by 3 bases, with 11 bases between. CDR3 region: CASSTRADYGYTF. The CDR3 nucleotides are TGTGCCAGCTCCACGCGTGCGGACTATGGCTACACCTTC.